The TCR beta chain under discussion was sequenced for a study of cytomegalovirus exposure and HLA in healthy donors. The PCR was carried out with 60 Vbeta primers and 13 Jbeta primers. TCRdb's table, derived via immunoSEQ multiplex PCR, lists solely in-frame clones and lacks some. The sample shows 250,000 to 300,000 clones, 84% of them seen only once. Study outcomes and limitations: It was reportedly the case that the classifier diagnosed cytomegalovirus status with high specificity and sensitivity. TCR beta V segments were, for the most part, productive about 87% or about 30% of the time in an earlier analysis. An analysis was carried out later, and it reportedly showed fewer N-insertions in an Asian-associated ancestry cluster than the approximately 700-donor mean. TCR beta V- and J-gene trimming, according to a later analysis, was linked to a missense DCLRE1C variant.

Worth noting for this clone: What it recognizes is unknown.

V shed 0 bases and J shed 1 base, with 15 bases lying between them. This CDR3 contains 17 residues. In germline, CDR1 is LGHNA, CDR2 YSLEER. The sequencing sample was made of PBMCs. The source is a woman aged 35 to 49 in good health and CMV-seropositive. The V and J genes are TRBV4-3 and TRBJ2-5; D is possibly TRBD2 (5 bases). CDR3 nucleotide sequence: TGCGCCAGCAGCCAAGATGCTTCCCCGGGAAGCCAAGAGACCCAGTACTTC. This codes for CASSQDASPGSQETQYF.